Included here is one TCR beta chain sequence, with context. Its antigen remains unknown. This sample is part of a study of OX40 agonist ivuxolimab in advanced cancers. Study as a whole: The group had a mean age of about 64 years, ranged from about 23 to 85, and was approximately 81% male.

CDR1 LNHDA and CDR2 SQIVND come from the germline V gene (reference sequence). The CDR3 runs 14 residues. The V gene lost 3 bases and the J gene lost 5 bases, with 13 bases spanning the gap. The study's findings and limits: Within 6 weeks, CD4+ and CD8+ blood T cells expanded clonally at 0.1 to 3.0 mg/kg. On average, CD8+ T cells showed a greater number of expanded clones than CD4+.

Blood was sampled at baseline, cycle 4 day 1, and cycle 7 day 1. The repertoire was sequenced with immunoSEQ multiplex PCR; TCRdb's copy has only in-frame clones and lacks some. Of 50,000 to 75,000 clones listed, roughly nine tenths were seen once; the top ten hold less than 6%. The sequence came from an adult with an advanced solid tumor such as melanoma, head and neck, liver or kidney cancer. The sequences come from CD4+ or CD8+ T cells sorted from blood, collected in a trial of the OX40 agonist ivuxolimab. The chain joins TRBV19 to TRBJ2-5; weak D call: TRBD1 (7 bases). The CDR3, as DNA: TGTGCCAGTAGTATCGGCGGAGGGGGCGAGACCCAGTACTTC. It is translated as CASSIGGGGETQYF.